This TCR beta chain was retrieved from a study of CD8+CD57+ T cells in acquired aplastic anemia. For CDR3 and TCR beta VDJ profiling, genomic DNA was the template used. TCRdb itself ran the reads through MiXCR, one entry per CDR3 protein. The table shows 150,000 to 180,000 distinct CDR3 sequences, with about 54% occurring only once. All sequencing subjects had displayed CD8+CD57+ cell expansion on flow cytometry. This CDR3 has 13 residues. Germline CDR1 SGHVT, CDR2 SQSDAQ. Trimming left V 3 bases short and J 4 bases short, with 8 bases between. This clonotype originated in a human donor with aplastic anemia. Sequencing used sorted CD4+, CD8+, or CD8+CD57+ T cells (not recorded which) from PBMCs. The chain combines TRBV7-4 with TRBJ2-3; D remains unclear. CDR3 in DNA: TGTGCCAGCAGCTTGAGCTCGGCAGATACGCAGTATTTT. Amino acid sequence: CASSLSSADTQYF.